This T cell receptor beta chain was documented in a study of control samples from healthy donors and cancer patients. Some clones are missing from TCRdb's copy, which holds only in-frame ones; the method was immunoSEQ multiplex PCR. In the table there are about 100,000 clones, about 85% of which are singletons. Germline V gene data show CDR1 as SNHLY and CDR2 as FYNNEI. The CDR3 has 13 residues. Between the trimmed V and J ends, which lost 6 bases and 10 bases, there was a span of 15 bases. The chain carries TRBV2 and TRBJ1-4; no reliable D call. The specimen was blood. This clonotype originated in a man aged 25 to 40 in good health. CDR3: CASRIRGRGKLFF. In nucleotides, the CDR3 is TGTGCCAGCAGGATCAGAGGTCGCGGAAAACTGTTTTTT.